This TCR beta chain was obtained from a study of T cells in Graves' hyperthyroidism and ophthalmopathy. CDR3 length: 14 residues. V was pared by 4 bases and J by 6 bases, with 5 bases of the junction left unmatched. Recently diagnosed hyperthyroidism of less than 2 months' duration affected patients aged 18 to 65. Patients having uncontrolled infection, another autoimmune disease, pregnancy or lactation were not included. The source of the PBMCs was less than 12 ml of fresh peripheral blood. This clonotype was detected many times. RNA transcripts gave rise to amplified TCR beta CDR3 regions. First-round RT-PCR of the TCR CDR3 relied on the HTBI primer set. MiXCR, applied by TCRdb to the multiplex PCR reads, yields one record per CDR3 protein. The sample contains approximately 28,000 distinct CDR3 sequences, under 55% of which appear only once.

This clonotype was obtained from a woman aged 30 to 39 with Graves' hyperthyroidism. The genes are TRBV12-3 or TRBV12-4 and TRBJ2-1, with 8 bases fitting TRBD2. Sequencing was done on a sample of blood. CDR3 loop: CASSSSGRFNEQFF. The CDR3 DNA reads TGTGCCAGCAGTTCAAGCGGGAGATTCAATGAGCAGTTCTTC.